This T cell receptor (beta chain) was recorded in a study of early T cells in non-severe SARS-CoV-2 infection (dated by TCRdb to about 2021). About the study as a whole: Because TCR sequencing was done on bulk RNA from unsorted whole blood, the alpha and beta chains could not be paired.

A word on this clonotype: Its specific antigen is unknown. Since a far larger clone is one base different, this is likely a read error.

Reading the germline V gene (reference sequence) gives CDR1 PRHDT and CDR2 FYEKMQ. The junction shows trimming of 1 base on V and 4 bases on J, plus 1 base between the germline ends. The CDR3, from cysteine to phenylalanine, totals 11 residues. Of all the DNA, just the CDR3 is kept, 33 bases in frame from base 1. Set within a cohort of healthcare workers in London, UK, this nested case-control study involved weekly PCR testing of nasopharyngeal swabs along with blood sampling. Healthcare workers were recruited during the week of the UK lockdown, between 23 and 31 March 2020, and followed weekly for up to 16 weeks. Beyond this particular receptor, the publication reports: VDJdb matching was skewed toward anti-spike CD8 responses and likely underestimated virus-specific expansions, missing private and CD4 specificities.

Library method: 5' RACE. These reads were obtained on a NextSeq 500. To correct for sequencing error and PCR bias, the TCR library protocol tagged individual cDNA molecules with unique molecular identifiers. Both TCR alpha and beta chains were sequenced, and tight co-correlation was observed between alpha and beta sequence abundances in each sample. The original pipeline was this. Decombinator V4 was used to annotate the V gene, J gene and CDR3 of the TCR sequences. TCRs were defined as expanded if a significant change between any two time points was detected under a Poisson model with p below 0.0001. TCR abundances were normalised to the total number of TCRs sequenced in each sample and reported as counts per million. TRAV1-2 paired with TRAJ12, TRAJ20 or TRAJ33 defined MAIT TCRs, while TRAV10 paired with TRAJ18 defined iNKT TCRs. VDJdb, accessed on 1 November 2021, was searched for TCRs annotated for CMV, EBV and SARS-CoV-2, and TCRs annotated for more than one antigen were excluded. TCRdb reanalyzed the raw reads on its own, using fastp at Q25 for trimming and MiXCR for clone calling, and kept in-frame beta chains. All rows with the same CDR3 protein become a single entry with the most common DNA and genes. The V and J calls were not made by the authors but by TCRdb's processing. The sample contains about 49,000 distinct CDR3 sequences, approximately 12% of them found a single time. 9.1% of the sample comes from the top ten.

The sequence was obtained from an adult who was a healthcare worker with PCR-confirmed SARS-CoV-2 infection or an uninfected control (not recorded which). Input material: whole blood. The rearranged chain carries TRBV13 and TRBJ2-5, with no confidently assigned D gene. DNA sequence: TGTGCCAGCAGCTTAGCAGAGACCCAGTACTTC. The encoded protein is CASSLAETQYF.